This T cell receptor beta chain was sequenced in a study of T cell repertoires in cytomegalovirus infection. Study-level background: Alongside well-studied HLA-B-restricted CMV epitopes, recently identified HLA-C-restricted CMV epitopes were also used. TCR beta signatures that were public indicated CMV infection and matching HLA type.

This clonotype was seen at least ten times. Its target is unknown. Per the germline V gene, CDR1 is LNHDA and CDR2 is SQIVND (reference sequence). The V gene end was trimmed by 5 bases and the J gene end by 2 bases; junction bases not matched to a gene: 3. This CDR3 contains 14 residues. TCRdb reprocessed the reads via MiXCR and lists one record per CDR3 protein. The sample holds about 110,000 distinct CDR3 sequences, around 31% seen once. The study, taken as a whole, reports: CMV-specific TCR beta clonotypes restricted by HLA-C were the ones dominating the ex vivo response.

V usage is TRBV19 and J usage is TRBJ1-5, with TRBD1 matching over 7 bases. The sequence derives from a human donor in good health (CMV status not recorded). Some clones in this sample may be carry-over from other donors' samples. Sequences were derived from CD8+ T cells from cultured PBMCs, sampled from culture after CMV antigen stimulation. The CDR3 region has the DNA TGTGCCAGTAGTTTTACAGGGGGCAATCAGCCCCAGCATTTT. Translated: CASSFTGGNQPQHF.